The rows below give T cell receptor beta chains drawn from one sample of a study of siplizumab effects on memory and regulatory T cells. Profiled with immunoSEQ multiplex PCR; TCRdb holds only in-frame clones, not every one. The table has about 110,000 clones, just over 90% seen once. The sequencing input was Tregs sorted from blood. The receptors originated from a human donor in good health. Both conserved end residues are part of each CDR3. Part of the rows lack a size; the others show once, few, many or a class for expanded clones.

>-|TRBV5-5
CASSPGLAGGRRKFF
>-|TRBV5-1
CASSFDRAGYTF
>-|TRBV5-1
CASSLGAAPTNEKLFF
>-|TRBV7-9
CASSLRDRVSGANVLTF
>-|TRBV6-5
CASSTIQGRTEQFF
>-|TRBV5-4
CASSLGYLGREGEQFF
>-|TRBV1
CTSSQGPGPLDGQPQHF
>-|TRBV6-5
CASSYEGAHTDTQYF
>-|TRBV25-1
CASNPGTGAEQYF
>-|TRBV6-4
CASRPTGAGTEAFF
>-|TRBV6-5
CASGAVDKNIQYF
>-|TRBV15
CATSTRNRRNEQYF
>-|TRBV21-1
CASSKALFKWTANTEAFF
>-|TRBV7-9
CASSSQVYGYTF
>-|TRBV7-5
CARKPAGGRGDTQYF
>-|TRBV5-1
CASSEGLAVQFF
>-|TRBV4-2
CASSHSIAGGQETQYF
>-|TRBV5-1
CASSRTGATNEKLFF
>-|TRBV4-2
CASSQGWTTGANVLTF
>-|TRBV18
CASSRTGGASTEAFF
>-|TRBV5-1
CASSSYNEQFF
>-|TRBV5-1
CASSLPSQETQYF
>-|TRBV27
CASSSYTGYNEQFF
>-|TRBV11-2
CASSPERDEQFF
>-|TRBV7-9
CASSLVAGGPWNEQFF
>-|TRBV19
CASSIPGRLSGANVLTF
>once|TRBV15
CATSRDKQPQHF
>-|TRBV6-5
CASVSFGDTDTQYF
>-|TRBV6-5
CASRPGGGGLSGYTF
>-|TRBV29-1
CSVWTGVGEQFF
>-|TRBV2
CASSVQGARNTEAFF
>-|TRBV2
CASSVMPAAGELFF
>once|TRBV7-9
CASSPPPDYEQYF
>-|TRBV7-2
CASSPTGGISYEQYF
>-|TRBV4-1
CASSQVNREETQYF
>-|TRBV5-1
CASSYGAGEMRTQYF
>-|TRBV5-4
CASSSGYQRLTGEQYF
>-|TRBV19
CASSIEVQGRQGYGYTF
>-|TRBV27
CASSLSSYEQYF
>few|TRBV18
CASSPSGEETQYF
>-|TRBV7-9
CASSTGPRPSPGELFF
>-|TRBV5-1
CASSQIGGTEAFF
>-|TRBV19
CASRSRNTEAFF
>-|TRBV5-1
CASSAYIDQPQHF
>-|TRBV5-6
CASSLGGRAYPDTQYF